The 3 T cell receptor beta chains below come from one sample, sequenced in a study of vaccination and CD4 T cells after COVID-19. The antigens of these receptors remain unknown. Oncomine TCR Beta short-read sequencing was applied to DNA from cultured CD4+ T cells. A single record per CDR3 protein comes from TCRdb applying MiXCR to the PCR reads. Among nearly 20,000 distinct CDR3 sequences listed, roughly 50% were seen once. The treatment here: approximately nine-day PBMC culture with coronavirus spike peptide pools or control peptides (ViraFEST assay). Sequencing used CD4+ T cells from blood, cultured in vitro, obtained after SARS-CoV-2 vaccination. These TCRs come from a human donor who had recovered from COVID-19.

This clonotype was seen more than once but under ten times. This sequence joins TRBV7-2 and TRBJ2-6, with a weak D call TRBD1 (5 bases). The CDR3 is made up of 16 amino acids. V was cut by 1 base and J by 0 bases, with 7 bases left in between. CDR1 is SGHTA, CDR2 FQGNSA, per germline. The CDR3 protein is CASSLDGASGANVLTF. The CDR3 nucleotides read TGTGCCAGCAGCTTAGATGGGGCCTCTGGGGCCAACGTCCTGACTTTC. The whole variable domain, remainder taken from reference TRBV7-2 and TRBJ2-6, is GAGVSQSPSNKVTEKGKDVELRCDPISGHTALYWYRQSLGQGLEFLIYFQGNSAPDKSGLPSDRFSAERTGGSVSTLTIQRTQQEDSAVYLCASSLDGASGANVLTFGAGSRLTVL.

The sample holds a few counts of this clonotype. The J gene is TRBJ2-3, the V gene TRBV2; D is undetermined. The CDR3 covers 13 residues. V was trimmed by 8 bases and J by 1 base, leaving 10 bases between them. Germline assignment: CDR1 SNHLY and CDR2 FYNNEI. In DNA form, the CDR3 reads TGTGCCAGCTTTACACTACGCACAGATACGCAGTATTTT. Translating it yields CASFTLRTDTQYF.

The CDR3 DNA reads TGTGCCAGCAGAAGTCCGGGACAGGGGGCACCTGCTGGCTACACCTTC. This gives the protein CASRSPGQGAPAGYTF. This chain links TRBV28 with TRBJ1-2; 12 positions agree with TRBD1. CDR1 is MDHEN, CDR2 SYDVKM, per germline. The CDR3 is 16 amino acids. Trimming took 6 bases from V and 7 from J; bases not matched to a gene: 12.